A single sample gave rise to the 6 T cell receptor beta chains below, sequenced in a study of shared clonotypes between healthy human individuals. It was CD45RO-negative cells, positively selected for CCR7, that made up naive CD8 cells, with terminally differentiated effector memory CD45RA+ cells excluded. This table comes from immunoSEQ multiplex PCR, and its TCRdb copy is limited to in-frame clones, with some not included. The table has millions of clones, less than 95% seen once. Sample: naive CD8+ T cells sorted from blood. The receptors stem from a man younger than 30 in good health.

The rearrangement uses TRBV27 and TRBJ2-1; D gene uncertain. The germline gives CDR1 MNHEY, CDR2 SMNVEV (reference sequence). The germline V and J ends were trimmed by 7 bases and 2 bases, with 12 bases remaining between them. The CDR3 length is 14 residues. CDR3 in amino acids: CASMPSLAYNEQFF. CDR3 in DNA: TGTGCCAGCATGCCCTCATTAGCCTACAATGAGCAGTTCTTC.

The chain uses TRBV6-5 and TRBJ2-7, with a tentative D call TRBD1 (6 bases). The CDR3 consists of 15 residues. Trimming left V 2 bases short and J 0 bases short, with 11 bases between. CDR1 MNHEY and CDR2 SVGAGI come from the germline V gene. The CDR3 is CASSYVGQSSYEQYF. CDR3 nucleotides: TGTGCCAGCAGTTACGTTGGACAGAGCTCCTACGAGCAGTACTTC.

J is TRBJ1-4 and V is TRBV27; D may be TRBD1 (6 bases). The CDR3 covers 14 residues. Germline V lookup: CDR1 MNHEY, CDR2 SMNVEV (reference sequence). Trimming took 3 bases from V and 6 from J, leaving 11 bases between them. As DNA, the CDR3 is TGTGCCAGCAGTTTTATGCCAGGGGATGAAAAACTGTTTTTT. Translation: CASSFMPGDEKLFF.

V and J are TRBV5-6 and TRBJ1-1; D not certain. Germline V gene sequence: CDR1 SGHDT, CDR2 YYEEEE. The CDR3 totals 14 residues. The germline V and J ends were trimmed by 2 bases and 0 bases, with 8 bases remaining between them. CDR3 bases: TGTGCCAGCAGCTTACAACCCATGAACACTGAAGCTTTCTTT. It is translated as CASSLQPMNTEAFF. Combining the CDR3 with reference TRBV5-6 and TRBJ1-1 gives the whole variable domain DAGVTQSPTHLIKTRGQQVTLRCSPKSGHDTVSWYQQALGQGPQFIFQYYEEEERQRGNFPDRFSGHQFPNYSSELNVNALLLGDSALYLCASSLQPMNTEAFFGQGTRLTVV.

In this sample, this clone turned up once. The chain combines TRBV6-1 with TRBJ1-5, with D unresolved. In germline, CDR1 is MNHNS, CDR2 SASEGT. V was cut by 6 bases and J by 5 bases, with 8 bases left in between. This CDR3 comprises 12 residues. CDR3 nucleotide sequence: TGTGCCAGCAGGGGGTTTGATCAGCCCCAGCATTTT. Its translation: CASRGFDQPQHF.

The chain joins TRBV7-9 to TRBJ2-3, with 7 positions matching TRBD2. V lost 2 bases and J lost 3; bases outside the gene matches: 11. This CDR3 region has 17 residues. CDR1 is SEHNR and CDR2 is FQNEAQ in the germline V gene (reference sequence). The CDR3 reads CASSLFVASGVTDTQYF. The CDR3 nucleotides are TGTGCCAGCAGCTTATTTGTGGCTAGCGGCGTAACAGATACGCAGTATTTT.